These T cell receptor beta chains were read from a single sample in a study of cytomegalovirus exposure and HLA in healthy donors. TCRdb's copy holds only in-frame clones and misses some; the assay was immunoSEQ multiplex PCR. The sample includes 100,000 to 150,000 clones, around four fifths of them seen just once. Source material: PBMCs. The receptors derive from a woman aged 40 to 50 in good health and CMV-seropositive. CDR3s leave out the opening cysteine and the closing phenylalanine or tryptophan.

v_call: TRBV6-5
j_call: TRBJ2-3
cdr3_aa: ASRWTSSTDTQY

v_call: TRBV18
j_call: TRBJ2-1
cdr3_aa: ASSPLIAGSYNEQF

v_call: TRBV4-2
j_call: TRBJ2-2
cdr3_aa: ASSQERTGELF

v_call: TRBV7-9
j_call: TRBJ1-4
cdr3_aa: SSSLPGTGTEKLF

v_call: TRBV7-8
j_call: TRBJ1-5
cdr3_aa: ASSLRGQGVVGQPQH

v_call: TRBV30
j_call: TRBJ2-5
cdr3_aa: AWSDDRQETQY

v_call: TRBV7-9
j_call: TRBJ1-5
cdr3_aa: ASSLDSLGGGQPQH

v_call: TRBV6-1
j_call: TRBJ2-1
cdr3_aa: ASSETSGGIEQF

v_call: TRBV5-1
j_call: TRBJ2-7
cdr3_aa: ASSLGTNNREGQY

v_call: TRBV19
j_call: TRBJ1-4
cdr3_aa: ASSISANEKLF

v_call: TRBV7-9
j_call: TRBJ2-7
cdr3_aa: ASTAGQHYEQY

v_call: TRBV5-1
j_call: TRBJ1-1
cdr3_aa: ASSLEAGGSTEAF

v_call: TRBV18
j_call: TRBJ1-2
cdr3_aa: ASSTSSPTGSGYGYT

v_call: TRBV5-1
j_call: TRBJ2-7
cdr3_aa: ASSLDGRGPEQY

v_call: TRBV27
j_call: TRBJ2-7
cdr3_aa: ASSLLLAGGPGEQY

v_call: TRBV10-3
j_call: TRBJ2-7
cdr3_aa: AISRDNYEQY

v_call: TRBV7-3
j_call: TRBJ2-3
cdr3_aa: ASSRRLAGGLDTQY